The rows below give T cell receptor beta chains drawn from one sample of a study of brain T cells in children with intractable seizures. Some clones are missing from TCRdb's copy, which holds only in-frame ones; the method was immunoSEQ multiplex PCR. In the table there are about 320,000 clones, 93% of which are singletons. The sample in question was peripheral blood, obtained around 5 months after surgery. All receptors come from a boy younger than two with tuberous sclerosis and intractable seizures. Both conserved end residues are part of each CDR3. Fields, in order: D gene, clone size, J gene, V gene, CDR3 protein, CDR3 DNA. The D gene is left open where the match is weak. Size is stated for part of the rows, as once, few or many counts, or as a class when the clone is expanded.

d_gene: -; abundance: -; j_gene: TRBJ2-3; v_gene: TRBV5-4; CDR3aa: CASSWRGPPDTQYF; CDR3nt: TGTGCCAGCAGCTGGAGGGGGCCCCCAGATACGCAGTATTTT
d_gene: -; abundance: -; j_gene: TRBJ2-7; v_gene: TRBV5-4; CDR3aa: CASSLDGEQYF; CDR3nt: TGTGCCAGCAGCTTGGATGGGGAGCAGTACTTC
d_gene: TRBD2; abundance: -; j_gene: TRBJ2-2; v_gene: TRBV25-1; CDR3aa: CASSDPRLAGGYTGELFF; CDR3nt: TGTGCCAGCAGTGACCCAAGGCTAGCGGGAGGTTACACCGGGGAGCTGTTTTTT
d_gene: TRBD1; abundance: -; j_gene: TRBJ1-1; v_gene: TRBV9; CDR3aa: CASSLNTGGTEAFF; CDR3nt: TGTGCCAGCAGCTTAAACACAGGGGGCACTGAAGCTTTCTTT
d_gene: -; abundance: -; j_gene: TRBJ1-2; v_gene: TRBV19; CDR3aa: CASSITTSGGYTF; CDR3nt: TGTGCCAGTAGTATAACCACCTCGGGGGGCTACACCTTC
d_gene: -; abundance: once; j_gene: TRBJ2-1; v_gene: TRBV7-9; CDR3aa: CASSSLYNEQFF; CDR3nt: TGTGCCAGCAGCTCCTTATACAATGAGCAGTTCTTC
d_gene: -; abundance: -; j_gene: TRBJ2-7; v_gene: TRBV4-2; CDR3aa: CASSQDLLYEQYF; CDR3nt: TGTGCCAGCAGCCAAGATCTTTTGTACGAGCAGTACTTC
d_gene: -; abundance: -; j_gene: TRBJ2-3; v_gene: TRBV6-5; CDR3aa: CASRVSGASTDTQYF; CDR3nt: TGTGCCAGCAGAGTTAGCGGAGCCAGCACAGATACGCAGTATTTT
d_gene: TRBD1; abundance: -; j_gene: TRBJ1-2; v_gene: TRBV4-2; CDR3aa: CASSQEGGTGNYGYTF; CDR3nt: TGTGCCAGCAGCCAAGAAGGAGGGACAGGGAACTATGGCTACACCTTC
d_gene: TRBD1; abundance: -; j_gene: TRBJ2-4; v_gene: TRBV5-6; CDR3aa: CASSFGTENIQYF; CDR3nt: TGTGCCAGCAGCTTTGGGACAGAAAACATTCAGTACTTC
d_gene: -; abundance: -; j_gene: TRBJ2-4; v_gene: TRBV11-3; CDR3aa: CASSLGGAVDIQYF; CDR3nt: TGTGCCAGCAGCTTAGGTGGGGCGGTAGACATTCAGTACTTC
d_gene: -; abundance: -; j_gene: TRBJ1-5; v_gene: TRBV7-9; CDR3aa: CASSSIFSRAGYSNQPQHF; CDR3nt: TGTGCCAGCAGCTCTATTTTTTCCAGGGCAGGCTATAGCAATCAGCCCCAGCATTTT
d_gene: TRBD1; abundance: -; j_gene: TRBJ2-7; v_gene: TRBV18; CDR3aa: CASSPDRGTYEQYF; CDR3nt: TGTGCCAGCTCACCAGACAGGGGAACCTACGAGCAGTACTTC
d_gene: -; abundance: once; j_gene: TRBJ2-7; v_gene: TRBV7-9; CDR3aa: CASRLGLGEQYF; CDR3nt: TGTGCCAGCAGGCTCGGACTTGGCGAGCAGTACTTC
d_gene: TRBD1; abundance: -; j_gene: TRBJ1-6; v_gene: TRBV4-2; CDR3aa: CASSRVGQGVSGSSYNSPLHF; CDR3nt: TGTGCCAGCAGCCGGGTTGGACAGGGTGTATCTGGAAGCTCCTATAATTCACCCCTCCACTTT
d_gene: TRBD1; abundance: -; j_gene: TRBJ2-1; v_gene: TRBV24-1; CDR3aa: CATSRQGREQFF; CDR3nt: TGTGCCACCAGCCGACAGGGACGCGAGCAGTTCTTC
d_gene: -; abundance: -; j_gene: TRBJ1-1; v_gene: TRBV5-4; CDR3aa: CASSHGLTSTEAFF; CDR3nt: TGTGCCAGCAGCCACGGACTAACTAGCACTGAAGCTTTCTTT
d_gene: TRBD2; abundance: -; j_gene: TRBJ2-7; v_gene: TRBV3-1/TRBV3-2; CDR3aa: CASSPGTSDYEQYF; CDR3nt: TGTGCCAGCAGCCCCGGGACTAGTGACTACGAGCAGTACTTC
d_gene: -; abundance: -; j_gene: TRBJ2-3; v_gene: TRBV5-1; CDR3aa: CASSPDSTDTQYF; CDR3nt: TGCGCCAGCAGCCCGGACAGCACAGATACGCAGTATTTT
d_gene: -; abundance: -; j_gene: TRBJ1-2; v_gene: TRBV24-1; CDR3aa: CATSDTNYGYTF; CDR3nt: TGTGCCACCAGTGACACTAACTATGGCTACACCTTC
d_gene: TRBD1; abundance: -; j_gene: TRBJ2-1; v_gene: TRBV3-1/TRBV3-2; CDR3aa: CASSQLHRGEQFF; CDR3nt: TGTGCCAGCAGCCAACTTCACAGGGGCGAGCAGTTCTTC
d_gene: TRBD1; abundance: -; j_gene: TRBJ1-1; v_gene: TRBV19; CDR3aa: CATGRQGGMNTEAFF; CDR3nt: TGTGCCACAGGGAGACAGGGCGGGATGAACACTGAAGCTTTCTTT
d_gene: TRBD1; abundance: -; j_gene: TRBJ1-4; v_gene: TRBV6-5; CDR3aa: CASGTGDEKLFF; CDR3nt: TGTGCCAGCGGGACAGGGGACGAAAAACTGTTTTTT
d_gene: TRBD2; abundance: -; j_gene: TRBJ2-5; v_gene: TRBV5-6; CDR3aa: CASSRSGTSGHETQYF; CDR3nt: TGTGCCAGCAGTCGTTCCGGGACTAGCGGACATGAGACCCAGTACTTC
d_gene: -; abundance: -; j_gene: TRBJ1-1; v_gene: TRBV6-6; CDR3aa: CASSLENTEAFF; CDR3nt: TGTGCCAGCAGTTTGGAGAACACTGAAGCTTTCTTT
d_gene: -; abundance: -; j_gene: TRBJ1-2; v_gene: TRBV6-6; CDR3aa: CASSYFAGRAAWGYTF; CDR3nt: TGTGCCAGCAGTTACTTCGCAGGGAGGGCGGCCTGGGGCTACACCTTC
d_gene: -; abundance: -; j_gene: TRBJ2-7; v_gene: TRBV9; CDR3aa: CASSGGAALFSYEQYF; CDR3nt: TGTGCCAGCAGCGGGGGGGCAGCGCTTTTCTCCTACGAGCAGTACTTC
d_gene: TRBD1; abundance: -; j_gene: TRBJ1-1; v_gene: TRBV10-3; CDR3aa: CAISGGQGKVAEAFF; CDR3nt: TGTGCCATCAGTGGGGGACAGGGTAAGGTCGCTGAAGCTTTCTTT
d_gene: TRBD1; abundance: -; j_gene: TRBJ1-6; v_gene: TRBV27; CDR3aa: CASSGQGNSPLHF; CDR3nt: TGTGCCAGCAGTGGACAGGGTAATTCACCCCTCCACTTT
d_gene: -; abundance: -; j_gene: TRBJ1-1; v_gene: TRBV2; CDR3aa: CASSEAGGDTEAFF; CDR3nt: TGTGCCAGCAGTGAAGCTGGAGGAGACACTGAAGCTTTCTTT
d_gene: -; abundance: -; j_gene: TRBJ1-3; v_gene: TRBV19; CDR3aa: CASSTRPGTGNTIYF; CDR3nt: TGTGCCAGTAGTACGCGTCCCGGGACAGGAAACACCATATATTTT
d_gene: -; abundance: -; j_gene: TRBJ2-1; v_gene: TRBV9; CDR3aa: CASSVGTSYNEQFF; CDR3nt: TGTGCCAGCAGCGTAGGGACTTCCTACAATGAGCAGTTCTTC
d_gene: -; abundance: -; j_gene: TRBJ2-1; v_gene: TRBV27; CDR3aa: CASSLFGGYEQFF; CDR3nt: TGTGCCAGCAGTTTATTTGGGGGATATGAGCAGTTCTTC
d_gene: TRBD2; abundance: -; j_gene: TRBJ2-1; v_gene: TRBV10-3; CDR3aa: CAISGEREWRYNEQFF; CDR3nt: TGTGCCATCAGTGGGGAGCGGGAGTGGCGGTACAATGAGCAGTTCTTC
d_gene: TRBD1; abundance: -; j_gene: TRBJ1-4; v_gene: TRBV12-5; CDR3aa: CASGFLQFTGDSEKLFF; CDR3nt: TGTGCTAGTGGTTTCCTCCAATTTACAGGGGATTCCGAAAAACTGTTTTTT
d_gene: -; abundance: -; j_gene: TRBJ2-1; v_gene: TRBV11-1; CDR3aa: CASSLGFSPSFEQFF; CDR3nt: TGTGCCAGCAGCTTAGGTTTCTCGCCTAGTTTTGAGCAGTTCTTC
d_gene: TRBD2; abundance: -; j_gene: TRBJ2-1; v_gene: TRBV30; CDR3aa: CAWSGGTSGRGLNEQFF; CDR3nt: TGTGCCTGGAGCGGGGGGACTAGCGGGAGGGGACTCAATGAGCAGTTCTTC
d_gene: TRBD2; abundance: -; j_gene: TRBJ2-5; v_gene: TRBV27; CDR3aa: CASSLFGGRRGWETQYF; CDR3nt: TGTGCCAGCAGTTTATTCGGCGGGAGGAGGGGGTGGGAGACCCAGTACTTC
d_gene: -; abundance: -; j_gene: TRBJ2-3; v_gene: TRBV13; CDR3aa: CASSLQGTDTQYF; CDR3nt: TGTGCCAGCAGCTTACAGGGCACAGATACGCAGTATTTT
d_gene: TRBD2; abundance: -; j_gene: TRBJ2-1; v_gene: TRBV7-9; CDR3aa: CASSFAGGGTADEQFF; CDR3nt: TGTGCCAGCAGCTTTGCGGGAGGAGGAACGGCCGATGAGCAGTTCTTC
d_gene: TRBD2; abundance: -; j_gene: TRBJ2-7; v_gene: TRBV7-6; CDR3aa: CASSLAPSGDYEQYF; CDR3nt: TGTGCCAGCAGCTTAGCGCCTAGCGGCGACTACGAGCAGTACTTC
d_gene: TRBD1; abundance: -; j_gene: TRBJ2-7; v_gene: TRBV5-1; CDR3aa: CASNPSYGTGTGEVEQYF; CDR3nt: TGCGCCAGCAACCCATCCTACGGGACCGGGACAGGGGAGGTCGAGCAGTACTTC
d_gene: TRBD1; abundance: once; j_gene: TRBJ1-2; v_gene: TRBV5-4; CDR3aa: CASSLIGTDSGYTF; CDR3nt: TGTGCCAGCAGCTTGATCGGGACAGACTCCGGCTACACCTTC
d_gene: TRBD2; abundance: -; j_gene: TRBJ2-7; v_gene: TRBV5-1; CDR3aa: CASSPGLAATYEQYF; CDR3nt: TGCGCCAGCAGCCCCGGGCTAGCGGCAACCTACGAGCAGTACTTC
d_gene: -; abundance: -; j_gene: TRBJ1-5; v_gene: TRBV2; CDR3aa: CASNLSGRGVGQPQHF; CDR3nt: TGTGCCAGCAACCTGTCGGGCAGGGGAGTTGGTCAGCCCCAGCATTTT
d_gene: -; abundance: -; j_gene: TRBJ2-7; v_gene: TRBV27; CDR3aa: CASSLGWSSYEQYF; CDR3nt: TGTGCCAGCAGTTTGGGCTGGAGCTCCTACGAGCAGTACTTC
d_gene: -; abundance: -; j_gene: TRBJ1-5; v_gene: TRBV19; CDR3aa: CASSITGNNQPQHF; CDR3nt: TGTGCCAGTAGTATCACAGGGAATAATCAGCCCCAGCATTTT
d_gene: TRBD2; abundance: -; j_gene: TRBJ2-5; v_gene: TRBV3-1/TRBV3-2; CDR3aa: CASSQTSGTSTQETQYF; CDR3nt: TGTGCCAGCAGCCAGACTAGCGGGACGTCCACCCAAGAGACCCAGTACTTC
d_gene: -; abundance: -; j_gene: TRBJ2-1; v_gene: TRBV3-1/TRBV3-2; CDR3aa: CASSQGINEQFF; CDR3nt: TGTGCCAGCAGCCAAGGAATCAATGAGCAGTTCTTC
d_gene: -; abundance: -; j_gene: TRBJ2-5; v_gene: TRBV7-8; CDR3aa: CASSLRPSAETQYF; CDR3nt: TGTGCCAGCAGCTTACGGCCTAGCGCCGAGACCCAGTACTTC
d_gene: -; abundance: -; j_gene: TRBJ2-3; v_gene: TRBV10-3; CDR3aa: CAISGIGDTQYF; CDR3nt: TGTGCCATCAGTGGTATTGGAGATACGCAGTATTTT
d_gene: TRBD2; abundance: -; j_gene: TRBJ2-7; v_gene: TRBV18; CDR3aa: CASSPYKPGLTYEQYF; CDR3nt: TGTGCCAGCTCACCATACAAGCCGGGACTAACCTACGAGCAGTACTTC
d_gene: -; abundance: -; j_gene: TRBJ1-4; v_gene: TRBV4-1; CDR3aa: CASSQDPPGGGEKLFF; CDR3nt: TGCGCCAGCAGCCAAGATCCCCCGGGCGGCGGGGAAAAACTGTTTTTT